A selection of T cell receptor beta chains follows, all from one sample in a study of cytotoxic CD8 clonotypes in ibrutinib-treated CLL. Assay: immunoSEQ multiplex PCR; the TCRdb copy retains only in-frame clones and omits some. The repertoire holds 300,000 or so clones, roughly 71% seen once, with 6% to 6.5% in the top ten. The source was PBMCs, collected after 36 months of ibrutinib treatment. All receptors derive from a human donor with chronic lymphocytic leukemia. The CDR3 runs from the conserved cysteine through the conserved F or W. Fields, in order: V gene, D gene, J gene, clone size, CDR3 DNA, CDR3 protein. D genes are given only for firm matches. For some rows the clone size is stated as once, few or many, or as a class when expanded; others skip it.

TRBV18,TRBD2,TRBJ2-3,few,TGTGCCAGCTCCTCTGGACTAGCGGGAGCAGATACGCAGTATTTT,CASSSGLAGADTQYF
TRBV7-3,NA,TRBJ2-3,NA,TGTGCCAGCAGCTTATCGGGGCCCGCAGATACGCAGTATTTT,CASSLSGPADTQYF
TRBV20-1,NA,TRBJ2-1,few,TGCAGTACGAGCTCCTACAATGAGCAGTTCTTC,CSTSSYNEQFF
TRBV27,NA,TRBJ1-1,NA,TGTGCCAGCAGTCGCAGGACAGTCATGAACACTGAAGCTTTCTTT,CASSRRTVMNTEAFF
TRBV7-2,TRBD1,TRBJ2-7,NA,TGTGCCAGCAGCTTAATGGGACAGGGCGTACGCGAGCAGTACTTC,CASSLMGQGVREQYF
TRBV2,NA,TRBJ2-7,NA,TGTGCCATTATGGACCGACGTAACGAGCAGTACTTC,CAIMDRRNEQYF
TRBV15,NA,TRBJ2-2,few,TGTGCCACCAGCAGAGCCGGGCCCGGGGAGCTGTTTTTT,CATSRAGPGELFF
TRBV4-1,NA,TRBJ1-2,NA,TGCGCCAGCGCCGAGGGAGGGGGGGTTGGCTACACCTTC,CASAEGGGVGYTF
TRBV25-1,NA,TRBJ2-7,NA,TGTGCCAGCAGTTATCCGGGCCACTACGAGCAGTACTTC,CASSYPGHYEQYF
TRBV7-3,TRBD2,TRBJ2-1,NA,TGTGCCAGCAGCTTCCGACTAGCGGATGAGCAGTTCTTC,CASSFRLADEQFF
TRBV15,TRBD2,TRBJ2-2,NA,TGTGCCACCAGCAGAGATCGCGCGGGAGGGGCCGGGGAGCTGTTTTTT,CATSRDRAGGAGELFF
TRBV7-6,NA,TRBJ2-2,few,TGTGCCAGCAGCTTGACCGGGACCGATAACACCGGGGAGCTGTTTTTT,CASSLTGTDNTGELFF
TRBV20-1,NA,TRBJ1-1,few,TGCAGTGTTGGTCCCTCCGAGGCTTTCTTT,CSVGPSEAFF
TRBV11-2,NA,TRBJ1-2,NA,TGTGCCAGCAGCTTGTCTCTCTATGGCTACACCTTC,CASSLSLYGYTF
TRBV10-3,TRBD2,TRBJ2-7,few,TGTGCCATCAGTTGGACTAGCGGCCCCTACGAGCAGTACTTC,CAISWTSGPYEQYF
TRBV2,TRBD1,TRBJ2-7,few,TGTGCCAGCAAACCAGGGGGTGGTGAGCAGTACTTC,CASKPGGGEQYF
TRBV7-8,TRBD2,TRBJ2-1,NA,TGTGCCAGCAGCTTGCCGGGACTAGCGGCCATCAGTGAGCAGTTCTTC,CASSLPGLAAISEQFF
TRBV10-3,NA,TRBJ1-1,NA,TGTGCCATCAGTGAAGGAGGCACTGAAGCTTTCTTT,CAISEGGTEAFF
TRBV20-1,TRBD1,TRBJ2-7,NA,TGCAGTGGGACAGGGGTGCACGAGCAGTACTTC,CSGTGVHEQYF
TRBV18,TRBD1,TRBJ1-5,NA,TGTGCCAGCTCACCCGACAGGGGCGATAGCAATCAGCCCCAGCATTTT,CASSPDRGDSNQPQHF